The T cell receptor (beta chain) under discussion was sequenced for a study of pediatric ulcerative colitis. The length of the CDR3 is 14 residues. Trimming stripped 5 bases from V and 5 bases from J, with 13 bases between. Per germline, CDR1 SGHVS and CDR2 FQNEAQ. The rectum was sampled with one to two pinch biopsies at colonoscopy. Clones were sequenced by immunoSEQ multiplex PCR, and TCRdb holds only the in-frame ones, with some missing. Seen here are over 30,000 clones, about 81% observed once, and the top ten hold around 0.96%. The chain recombines TRBV7-8 with TRBJ2-4; D may be TRBD1 (7 bases). This receptor was identified in a boy aged 10-17 years with mild ulcerative colitis. Sequenced: gut tissue. CDR3 DNA sequence: TGTGCCAGCAGCCCCCAGGGGGGAGAAAACATTCAGTACTTC. Translation: CASSPQGGENIQYF.